This record looks at one T cell receptor beta chain sequence and its context. Its specificity is unknown. This CDR3 contains 14 residues. CDR1 and CDR2 (germline): GTSNPN, SVGIG (reference sequence). This record comes from a study of monozygotic twins with inflammatory bowel disease. Findings of the study overall: With inverse Simpson as the measure, TCRbeta diversity was lower in IBD patients than in healthy co-twins.

For each CDR3 protein, TCRdb gives one entry from its re-call of the 5' RACE reads, without DNA. The table lists some 100,000 distinct CDR3 sequences. Sequencing was done on a sample of blood. V and J are TRBV30 and TRBJ2-2. The receptor comes from a human donor with ulcerative colitis or Crohn's disease, or a healthy co-twin of an affected twin (not recorded which). The CDR3 is CAWRRMGITGELFF.